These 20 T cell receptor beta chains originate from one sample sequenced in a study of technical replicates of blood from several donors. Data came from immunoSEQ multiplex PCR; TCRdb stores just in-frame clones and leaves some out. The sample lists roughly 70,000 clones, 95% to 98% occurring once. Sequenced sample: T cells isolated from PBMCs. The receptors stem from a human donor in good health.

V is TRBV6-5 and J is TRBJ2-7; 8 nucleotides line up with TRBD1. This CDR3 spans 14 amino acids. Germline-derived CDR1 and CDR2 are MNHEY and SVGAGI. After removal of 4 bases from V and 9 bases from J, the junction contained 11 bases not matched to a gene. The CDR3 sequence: CASSSPDRGNWQYF. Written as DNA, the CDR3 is TGTGCCAGCAGTTCTCCCGACAGGGGAAACTGGCAGTACTTC.

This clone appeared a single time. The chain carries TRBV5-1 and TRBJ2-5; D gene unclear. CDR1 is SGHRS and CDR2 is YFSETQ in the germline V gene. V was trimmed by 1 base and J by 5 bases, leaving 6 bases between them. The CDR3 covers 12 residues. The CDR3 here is CASSLTDETQYF. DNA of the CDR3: TGCGCCAGCAGCTTGACTGATGAGACCCAGTACTTC.

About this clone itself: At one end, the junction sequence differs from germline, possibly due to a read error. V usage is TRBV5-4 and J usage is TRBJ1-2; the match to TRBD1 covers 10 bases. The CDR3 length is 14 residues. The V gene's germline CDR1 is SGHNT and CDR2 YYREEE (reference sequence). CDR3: CASTLVGTGDGYTF. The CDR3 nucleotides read TGTGCCAGCACCTTGGTAGGGACAGGGGACGGCTACACCTTC. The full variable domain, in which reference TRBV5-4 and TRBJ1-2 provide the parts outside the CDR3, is ETGVTQSPTHLIKTRGQQVTLRCSSQSGHNTVSWYQQALGQGPQFIFQYYREEENGRGNFPPRFSGLQFPNYSSELNVNALELDDSALYLCASTLVGTGDGYTFGSGTRLTVV.

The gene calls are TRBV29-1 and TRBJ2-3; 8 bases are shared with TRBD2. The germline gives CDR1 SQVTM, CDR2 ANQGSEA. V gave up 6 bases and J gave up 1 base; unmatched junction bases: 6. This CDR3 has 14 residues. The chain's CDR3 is CSVGAGVGTDTQYF. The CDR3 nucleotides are TGCAGCGTGGGAGCGGGAGTAGGCACAGATACGCAGTATTTT.

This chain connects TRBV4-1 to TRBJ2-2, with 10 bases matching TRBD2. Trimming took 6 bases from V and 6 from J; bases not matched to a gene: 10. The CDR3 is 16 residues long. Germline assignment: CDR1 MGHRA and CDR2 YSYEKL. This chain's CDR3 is CASRLAGVTFSGELFF. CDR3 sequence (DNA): TGCGCCAGCAGGCTAGCGGGAGTTACTTTTTCCGGGGAGCTGTTTTTT.

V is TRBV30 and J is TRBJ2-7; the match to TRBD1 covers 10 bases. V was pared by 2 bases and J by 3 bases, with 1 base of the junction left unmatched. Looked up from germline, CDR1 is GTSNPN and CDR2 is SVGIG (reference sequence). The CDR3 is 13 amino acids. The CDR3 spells CAWSRDRGYEQYF. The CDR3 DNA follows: TGTGCCTGGAGTCGGGACAGGGGCTACGAGCAGTACTTC. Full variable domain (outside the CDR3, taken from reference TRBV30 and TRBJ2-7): SQTIHQWPATLVQPVGSPLSLECTVEGTSNPNLYWYRQAAGRGLQLLFYSVGIGQISSEVPQNLSASRPQDRQFILSSKKLLLSDSGFYLCAWSRDRGYEQYFGPGTRLTVT.

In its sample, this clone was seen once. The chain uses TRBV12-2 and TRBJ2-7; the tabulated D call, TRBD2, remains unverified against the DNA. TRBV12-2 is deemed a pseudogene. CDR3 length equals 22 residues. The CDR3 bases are TGTGCAAGTCGCTTGCTATCTGGGGACTGGGGGAAAGACCTTTCCAGCTCCTACGAGCAGTACTTC. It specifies CASRLLSGDWGKDLSSSYEQYF.

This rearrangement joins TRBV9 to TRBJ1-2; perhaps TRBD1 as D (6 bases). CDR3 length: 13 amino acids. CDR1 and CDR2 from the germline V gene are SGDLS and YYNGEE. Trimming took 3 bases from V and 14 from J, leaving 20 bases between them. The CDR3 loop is CASSAFTTGEVTF. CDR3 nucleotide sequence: TGTGCCAGCAGCGCGTTTACGACAGGAGAAGTTACCTTC.

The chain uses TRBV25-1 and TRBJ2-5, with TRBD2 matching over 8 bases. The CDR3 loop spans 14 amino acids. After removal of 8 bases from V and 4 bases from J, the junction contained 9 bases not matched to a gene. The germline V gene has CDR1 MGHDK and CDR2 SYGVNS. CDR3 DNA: TGTGCCAGCGGCGAGCGGGAGTGGGGAGAGACCCAGTACTTC. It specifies CASGEREWGETQYF.

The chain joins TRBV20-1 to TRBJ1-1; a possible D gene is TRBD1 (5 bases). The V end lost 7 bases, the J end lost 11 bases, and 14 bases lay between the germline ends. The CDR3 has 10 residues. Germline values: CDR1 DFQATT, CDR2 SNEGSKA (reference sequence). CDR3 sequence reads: CSVSDSGAFF. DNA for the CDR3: TGCAGTGTCAGCGACAGTGGCGCTTTCTTT.

This CDR3 reads CAISVDRVTEAFF. CDR3 coding DNA: TGTGCCATCAGTGTCGACAGGGTCACTGAAGCTTTCTTT. J is TRBJ1-1 and V is TRBV10-3, with TRBD1 matching 7 bases. Germline V gene sequence: CDR1 ENHRY, CDR2 SYGVKD. The V and J ends lost 4 bases and 4 bases, in that order; junction bases with no gene match: 3. The CDR3 has 13 residues.

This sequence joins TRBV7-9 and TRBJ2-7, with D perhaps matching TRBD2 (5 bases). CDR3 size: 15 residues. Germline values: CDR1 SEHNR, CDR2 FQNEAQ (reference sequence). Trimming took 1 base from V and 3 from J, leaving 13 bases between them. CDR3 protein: CASSLEEVTYYEQYF. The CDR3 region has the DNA TGTGCCAGCAGCTTAGAGGAGGTCACCTACTACGAGCAGTACTTC.

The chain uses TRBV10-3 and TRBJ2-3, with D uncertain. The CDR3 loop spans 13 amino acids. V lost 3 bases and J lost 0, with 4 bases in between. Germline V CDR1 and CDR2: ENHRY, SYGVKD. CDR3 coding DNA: TGTGCCATCAGTGATATAAGCACAGATACGCAGTATTTT. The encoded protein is CAISDISTDTQYF.

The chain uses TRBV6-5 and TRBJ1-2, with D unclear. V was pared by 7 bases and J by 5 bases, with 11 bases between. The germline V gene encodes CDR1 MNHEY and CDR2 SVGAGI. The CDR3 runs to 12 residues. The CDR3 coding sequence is TGTGCCAGCATATCCCCGGGGTATGGCTACACCTTC. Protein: CASISPGYGYTF.

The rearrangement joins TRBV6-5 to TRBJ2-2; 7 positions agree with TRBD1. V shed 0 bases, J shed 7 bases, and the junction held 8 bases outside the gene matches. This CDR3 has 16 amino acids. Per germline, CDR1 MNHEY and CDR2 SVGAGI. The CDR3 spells CASSYSKSQGIGELFF. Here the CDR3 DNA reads TGTGCCAGCAGTTACTCAAAATCACAGGGGATCGGGGAGCTGTTTTTT.

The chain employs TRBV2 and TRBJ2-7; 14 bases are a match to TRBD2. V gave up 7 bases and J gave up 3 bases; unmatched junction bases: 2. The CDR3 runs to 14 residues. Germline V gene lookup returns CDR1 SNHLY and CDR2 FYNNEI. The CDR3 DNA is TGTGCCAGCATCGGGACTAGCGGGAGCTACGAGCAGTACTTC. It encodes CASIGTSGSYEQYF. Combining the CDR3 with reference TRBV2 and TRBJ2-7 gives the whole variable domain EPEVTQTPSHQVTQMGQEVILRCVPISNHLYFYWYRQILGQKVEFLVSFYNNEISEKSEIFDDQFSVERPDGSNFTLKIRSTKLEDSAMYFCASIGTSGSYEQYFGPGTRLTVT.

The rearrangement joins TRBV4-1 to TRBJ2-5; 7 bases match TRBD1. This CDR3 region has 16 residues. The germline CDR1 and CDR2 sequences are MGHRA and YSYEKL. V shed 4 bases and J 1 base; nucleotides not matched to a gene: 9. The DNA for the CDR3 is TGCGCCAGCAGCCCCCTTTCGGACAGGCGCCAAGAGACCCAGTACTTC. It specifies CASSPLSDRRQETQYF.

The CDR3: CASSLRVGTDTQYF. CDR3 DNA sequence: TGTGCCAGCAGCTTACGGGTTGGCACAGATACGCAGTATTTT. The chain couples TRBV7-9 to TRBJ2-3; D unresolved. V lost 2 bases, J lost 1 base, and 7 bases lay in between. CDR1 is SEHNR and CDR2 is FQNEAQ in the germline V gene (reference sequence). The CDR3 is 14 residues long.

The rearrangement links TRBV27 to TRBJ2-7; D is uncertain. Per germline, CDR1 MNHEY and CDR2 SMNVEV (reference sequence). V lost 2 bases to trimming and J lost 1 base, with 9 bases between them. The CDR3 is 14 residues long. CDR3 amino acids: CASSLKTESYEQYF. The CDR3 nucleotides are TGTGCCAGCAGTTTAAAAACAGAATCCTACGAGCAGTACTTC.

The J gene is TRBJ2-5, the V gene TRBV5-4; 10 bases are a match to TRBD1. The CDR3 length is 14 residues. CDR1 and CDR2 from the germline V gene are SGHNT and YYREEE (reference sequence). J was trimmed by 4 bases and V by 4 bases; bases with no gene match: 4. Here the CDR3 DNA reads TGTGCCAGCAGCCAGGACAGGGGGGCAGAGACCCAGTACTTC. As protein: CASSQDRGAETQYF.